Presented here are 24 T cell receptor beta chains from one specimen sequenced in a study of lymphopenia after photon versus proton radiotherapy. Libraries were prepared by immunoSEQ multiplex PCR; TCRdb keeps only in-frame clonotypes and omits some of them. The table shows about 83,000 clones, with approximately 82% occurring only once. Sequenced material: peripheral blood, taken from a patient treated with proton-based radiotherapy. The receptor set was obtained from a man aged 60-69 years with pancreatic cancer.

The chain joins TRBV7-3 to TRBJ2-3; 10 bases fit TRBD1. Germline assignment: CDR1 SGHTA and CDR2 FQGTGA. The CDR3 has 15 amino acids. Trimming at V came to 3 bases and at J to 6 bases, leaving 6 bases not matched to a gene. The CDR3 DNA sequence: TGTGCCAGCAGCTTCGGGACAGGGGCGGGGGATACGCAGTATTTT. This sequence encodes CASSFGTGAGDTQYF.

With regard to this clone: The CDR3 carries no conserved terminal phenylalanine or tryptophan, so it likely arises from a read error. No DNA is shown, since the ends of the CDR3 on it are uncertain; the CDR3 is the one TCRdb lists. The rearrangement links TRBV6-5 to TRBJ2-7; the table's D call TRBD2 went unverified against the DNA. Germline V gene data show CDR1 as MNHEY and CDR2 as SVGAGI. The CDR3 extends over 13 residues, inclusive of both ends. The CDR3: CASSYSIADIFLL.

This clone was seen only a few times. This sequence joins TRBV27 and TRBJ1-3; 7 bases align to TRBD1. J gave up 4 bases and V 8 bases, and 8 bases lay outside the gene matches. This CDR3 has 14 residues. Germline values: CDR1 MNHEY, CDR2 SMNVEV (reference sequence). The CDR3 DNA sequence: TGTGCCAGCGGCAGGACAGGCTACGGAAACACCATATATTTT. As protein: CASGRTGYGNTIYF.

The J gene is TRBJ2-2, the V gene TRBV7-6, with unresolved D. V dropped 1 base and J dropped 6 bases, with 9 bases sitting between them. CDR1 and CDR2 from the germline V gene are SGHVS and FNYEAQ. The CDR3 has 14 residues. CDR3 loop: CASSLGWVSGELFF. CDR3 nucleotides: TGTGCCAGCAGCTTAGGATGGGTGTCCGGGGAGCTGTTTTTT.

This clone was counted a few times. This chain joins TRBV7-9 and TRBJ1-1; possibly TRBD1 for D (6 bases). Germline V gene sequence: CDR1 SEHNR, CDR2 FQNEAQ (reference sequence). This CDR3 is built from 14 residues. Trimming cost V 5 bases and J 1 base, with 11 bases left between them. DNA of the CDR3: TGTGCCAGCAGCCCCGGGGGCCGGAACACTGAAGCTTTCTTT. It translates to CASSPGGRNTEAFF. The full variable domain, in which reference TRBV7-9 and TRBJ1-1 provide the parts outside the CDR3, is DTGVSQNPRHKITKRGQNVTFRCDPISEHNRLYWYRQTLGQGPEFLTYFQNEAQLEKSRLLSDRFSAERPKGSFSTLEIQRTEQGDSAMYLCASSPGGRNTEAFFGQGTRLTVV.

CDR3 bases: TGTGCCAGAAGCTTGCAGGCTTACGAGCAGTACTTC. Encoded protein: CARSLQAYEQYF. V gene TRBV5-3 combines with J gene TRBJ2-7; D not resolved. TRBV5-3 is recorded as an ORF, its role being uncertain. With 1 base removed from V and 4 bases from J, the gap between germline ends came to 6 bases. The CDR3 contains 12 residues.

This clone was detected only once. V is TRBV18 and J is TRBJ2-5, with D uncertain. The better agreement between TRBJ2-7 and the DNA end casts doubt on the J call. This CDR3 contains 14 residues. Germline CDR1 KGHSH, CDR2 LQKENI. The CDR3 sequence is CASSPTGLTYEQYF. In DNA form, the CDR3 reads TGTGCCAGCTCGCCGACCGGATTGACCTACGAGCAGTACTTC.

The J gene is TRBJ2-2, the V gene TRBV7-9, with D hard to call. The V gene lost 3 bases and the J gene lost 10 bases, with 9 bases spanning the gap. This CDR3 spans 12 amino acids. The germline V gene has CDR1 SEHNR and CDR2 FQNEAQ (reference sequence). The CDR3 sequence: CASSLVVPELFF. CDR3 coding DNA: TGTGCCAGCAGCTTGGTTGTCCCGGAGCTGTTTTTT.

The V gene is TRBV5-1, the J gene TRBJ2-1, with D possibly TRBD2 on 6 matching bases. Germline V gene sequence: CDR1 SGHRS, CDR2 YFSETQ. The V gene lost 3 bases and the J gene lost 4 bases, with 11 bases spanning the gap. The CDR3 consists of 14 residues. In nucleotides, the CDR3 is TGCGCCAGCAGCTCCGGGACTCTATACAATGAGCAGTTCTTC. This gives the protein CASSSGTLYNEQFF.

The chain recombines TRBV6-1 with TRBJ2-5; perhaps TRBD2 as D (9 bases). The length of the CDR3 is 15 residues. V shed 7 bases and J shed 5 bases, with 20 bases lying between them. Germline V gene lookup returns CDR1 MNHNS and CDR2 SASEGT. The DNA for the CDR3 is TGTGCCAGCACCCGGACAGGGACTAGCAGCGAGACCCAGTACTTC. Protein sequence: CASTRTGTSSETQYF.

The rearrangement joins TRBV6-5 to TRBJ2-7; tentative D call: TRBD2 (5 bases). Germline loops: CDR1 MNHEY, CDR2 SVGAGI. CDR3 length: 13 residues. The V and J ends lost 6 bases and 5 bases respectively, with 14 bases between them. The CDR3 DNA sequence: TGTGCCAGCAGCCGGGAAGTTCCCCACGAGCAGTACTTC. It is translated as CASSREVPHEQYF.

This clone was observed a few times. This chain joins TRBV5-5 and TRBJ2-7, with 11 bases fitting TRBD2. With 0 bases clipped from V and 2 bases from J, the junction kept 4 bases outside the gene matches. CDR3 size: 16 residues. CDR1 and CDR2 from the germline V gene are SGHKS and YYEKEE (reference sequence). The CDR3 DNA reads TGTGCCAGCAGCTTGGCCGGGACTAGCGGAGCCTACGAGCAGTACTTC. Its translation: CASSLAGTSGAYEQYF.

The gene calls are TRBV29-1 and TRBJ2-2; TRBD1 might be the D (5 bases). CDR1 and CDR2 (germline): SQVTM, ANQGSEA. The CDR3 sequence is 12 residues long. V shed 7 bases and J shed 4 bases, with 10 bases lying between them. The chain's CDR3 is CSAQAITGELFF. DNA for the CDR3: TGCAGCGCACAGGCGATCACCGGGGAGCTGTTTTTT.

The rearrangement links TRBV27 to TRBJ1-1, with no clear D. Germline values: CDR1 MNHEY, CDR2 SMNVEV (reference sequence). The CDR3 is made up of 15 amino acids. V lost 8 bases and J 2 bases, leaving 18 bases between the germline ends. This CDR3 is CASLKTGPRNTEAFF. The CDR3, as DNA: TGTGCCAGCTTAAAAACGGGCCCGCGAAACACTGAAGCTTTCTTT.

This clone occurred a few times. The chain is built from TRBV6-1 and TRBJ1-5; maybe TRBD1 (5 bases). The CDR3 is made up of 15 amino acids. Germline V gene sequence: CDR1 MNHNS, CDR2 SASEGT. Trimming took off 7 bases at V and 5 bases at J, with 18 bases between the two ends. CDR3 protein: CASISKGGEDQPQHF. CDR3 nucleotides: TGTGCCAGCATCTCCAAGGGAGGGGAGGATCAGCCCCAGCATTTT.

The V gene is TRBV10-3, the J gene TRBJ2-3; 8 bases map to TRBD2. The V and J ends lost 6 bases and 5 bases, in that order; junction bases with no gene match: 4. CDR1 ENHRY and CDR2 SYGVKD come from the germline V gene. CDR3 length equals 13 residues. The CDR3 is CAIRGSGEDTQYF. The CDR3 nucleotides read TGTGCCATCAGGGGTAGCGGGGAAGATACGCAGTATTTT.

V and J are TRBV19 and TRBJ2-1; D not resolved. Germline lookup yields CDR1 LNHDA and CDR2 SQIVND (reference sequence). Trimming left V 7 bases short and J 2 bases short, with 24 bases between. The CDR3 consists of 18 residues. The CDR3 here is CASTNSRRQSSPYNEQFF. The CDR3 DNA reads TGTGCCAGTACCAACTCAAGACGGCAGTCCTCGCCCTACAATGAGCAGTTCTTC.

This clone was detected a few times. The chain employs TRBV11-2 and TRBJ2-5, with D hard to call. CDR1 SGHAT and CDR2 FQNNGV come from the germline V gene. The ends were cut back, 5 bases at V and 5 bases at J, with 15 bases in the middle. The CDR3 consists of 14 residues. The CDR3 protein is CASSPDRSLETQYF. CDR3 coding DNA: TGTGCCAGCAGCCCAGACCGCAGTCTGGAGACCCAGTACTTC.

V gene TRBV2 combines with J gene TRBJ1-1; tentative D call: TRBD1 (6 bases). CDR1 is SNHLY and CDR2 is FYNNEI in the germline V gene. This CDR3 contains 14 residues. Trimming shortened V by 1 base and J by 4 bases, and 10 bases separated the two germline ends. The CDR3 here is CASSEGGGFTEAFF. The CDR3 DNA reads TGTGCCAGCAGTGAAGGAGGGGGTTTCACTGAAGCTTTCTTT.

The chain recombines TRBV28 with TRBJ1-5; TRBD1 aligns across 8 bases. The CDR3 contains 15 residues. CDR1 is MDHEN, CDR2 SYDVKM, per germline. V lost 5 bases and J lost 7; bases outside the gene matches: 10. The CDR3 protein is CASSPSGGAGQPQHF. CDR3 in DNA: TGTGCCAGCAGTCCCTCAGGGGGCGCGGGGCAGCCCCAGCATTTT.

The rearrangement links TRBV6-5 to TRBJ2-3, with 8 bases that match TRBD2. Germline assignment: CDR1 MNHEY and CDR2 SVGAGI. This CDR3 has 16 amino acids. With V trimmed by 3 bases and J by 0 bases, 5 bases remained unmatched. The CDR3 reads CASSYGGLGSTDTQYF. CDR3 in DNA: TGTGCCAGCAGTTATGGGGGACTAGGGAGCACAGATACGCAGTATTTT.

The V and J genes are TRBV7-2 and TRBJ1-5, with TRBD1 as a possible D gene (6 bases). The V end was cut by 6 bases, the J end by 3 bases, with 12 bases between. The CDR3 extends over 14 amino acids. Germline V CDR1 and CDR2: SGHTA, FQGNSA. DNA for the CDR3: TGTGCCAGCAGTCTAGGACAGTTCAATCAGCCCCAGCATTTT. It encodes CASSLGQFNQPQHF.

The CDR3 sequence: CASSLGGLNTEAFF. The CDR3 DNA is TGTGCCAGCAGCTTGGGCGGCCTGAACACTGAAGCTTTCTTT. The V call is TRBV13, the J call TRBJ1-1; D gene uncertain. Germline values: CDR1 PRHDT, CDR2 FYEKMQ (reference sequence). V dropped 3 bases and J dropped 0 bases, with 8 bases sitting between them. The CDR3 length is 14 residues.

This chain connects TRBV18 to TRBJ1-1; possibly TRBD1 for D (6 bases). Germline V gene lookup returns CDR1 KGHSH and CDR2 LQKENI. The CDR3 has 13 residues. The germline V and J ends were trimmed by 3 bases and 4 bases, with 9 bases remaining between them. CDR3 sequence: CASSPGASTEAFF. In DNA form, the CDR3 reads TGTGCCAGCTCACCGGGGGCGAGCACTGAAGCTTTCTTT. The full variable domain, with the rest looked up from reference TRBV18 and TRBJ1-1, is NAGVMQNPRHLVRRRGQEARLRCSPMKGHSHVYWYRQLPEEGLKFMVYLQKENIIDESGMPKERFSAEFPKEGPSILRIQQVVRGDSAAYFCASSPGASTEAFFGQGTRLTVV.